These T cell receptor beta chains were read from a single sample in a study of CD8 T cells in Susac syndrome. TCRdb called the immunoSEQ multiplex PCR reads again in MiXCR, with one record for every CDR3 protein. This repertoire shows about 130,000 distinct CDR3 sequences, around 94% found once; its top ten account for around 0.21%. The sequenced sample consisted of CD8+ T cells from PBMCs. These receptors came from a human donor with Susac syndrome. The CDR3 runs from the conserved cysteine through the conserved F or W. The order of the fields is J gene, CDR3 length, V gene, CDR3 protein.

J gene: TRBJ2-1; CDR3 length: 15; V gene: TRBV28; CDR3 protein: CASSPAGRQVDEQFF
J gene: TRBJ1-5; CDR3 length: 15; V gene: TRBV3-1; CDR3 protein: CASSQAARGNQPQHF
J gene: TRBJ1-1; CDR3 length: 16; V gene: TRBV7-6; CDR3 protein: CASSLAPTDENTEAFF
J gene: TRBJ2-7; CDR3 length: 12; V gene: TRBV5-6; CDR3 protein: CASSSGFNEQYF
J gene: TRBJ1-5; CDR3 length: 16; V gene: TRBV6-1; CDR3 protein: CASSEFGSYSNQPQHF
J gene: TRBJ1-2; CDR3 length: 15; V gene: TRBV20-1; CDR3 protein: CSAPRGGRGPYGYTF
J gene: TRBJ1-2; CDR3 length: 16; V gene: TRBV7-9; CDR3 protein: CASSLVERGDNYGYTF
J gene: TRBJ2-7; CDR3 length: 13; V gene: TRBV20-1; CDR3 protein: CSARSGEWYEQYF
J gene: TRBJ2-5; CDR3 length: 18; V gene: TRBV3-1; CDR3 protein: CASSQRIGTGDSQETQYF
J gene: TRBJ2-1; CDR3 length: 15; V gene: TRBV20-1; CDR3 protein: CSARHSGTAYNEQFF
J gene: TRBJ1-2; CDR3 length: 14; V gene: TRBV11-2; CDR3 protein: CASSDPGQEGGYTF
J gene: TRBJ1-3; CDR3 length: 12; V gene: TRBV27; CDR3 protein: CASKAAGNTIYF
J gene: TRBJ2-7; CDR3 length: 14; V gene: TRBV6-1; CDR3 protein: CASSEAGRTYEQYF
J gene: TRBJ1-2; CDR3 length: 14; V gene: TRBV3-1; CDR3 protein: CASSQDHPNYGYTF
J gene: TRBJ1-1; CDR3 length: 13; V gene: TRBV5-6; CDR3 protein: CASSLTGDTEAFF
J gene: TRBJ2-1; CDR3 length: 14; V gene: TRBV4-3; CDR3 protein: CASSQDRGSSEQFF
J gene: TRBJ2-1; CDR3 length: 11; V gene: TRBV10-3; CDR3 protein: CAIRYYNEQFF
J gene: TRBJ1-2; CDR3 length: 13; V gene: TRBV12-3/TRBV12-4; CDR3 protein: CASKTQGDYGYTF
J gene: TRBJ2-1; CDR3 length: 17; V gene: TRBV27; CDR3 protein: CASVPTSRGNSYNEQFF
J gene: TRBJ1-3; CDR3 length: 16; V gene: TRBV6-1; CDR3 protein: CASISSVGHSGNTIYF
J gene: TRBJ2-7; CDR3 length: 14; V gene: TRBV9; CDR3 protein: CASSVGTGNYEQYF
J gene: TRBJ1-6; CDR3 length: 13; V gene: TRBV29-1; CDR3 protein: CSVEGQGFSPLHF
J gene: TRBJ2-3; CDR3 length: 12; V gene: TRBV2; CDR3 protein: CASSDLGGTQYF
J gene: TRBJ2-2; CDR3 length: 18; V gene: TRBV25-1; CDR3 protein: CASSELPLAGVLYGELFF
J gene: TRBJ1-3; CDR3 length: 14; V gene: TRBV20-1; CDR3 protein: CSARDRVNGNTIYF
J gene: TRBJ2-1; CDR3 length: 14; V gene: TRBV5-6; CDR3 protein: CASSLSLRGDEQFF
J gene: TRBJ2-2; CDR3 length: 17; V gene: TRBV27; CDR3 protein: CASRKLGVLAGTGELFF
J gene: TRBJ2-5; CDR3 length: 11; V gene: TRBV25-1; CDR3 protein: CASQTFGTQYF